The 9 T cell receptor beta chains below all came from one sample that was sequenced in a study of Graves' ophthalmopathy and Graves' hyperthyroidism. Investigators amplified TCR beta CDR3 regions from RNA transcripts. A first-round RT-PCR used HTBI primers, followed by a second-round multiplex PCR. TCRdb re-derived calls from the multiplex PCR reads in MiXCR, one entry per CDR3 protein. The data show over a million distinct CDR3 sequences, less than 45% seen once. Specimen: peripheral blood or thyroid tissue (not recorded which). Receptors were obtained from an adult man with Graves' hyperthyroidism.

J is TRBJ1-2 and V is TRBV25-1, with D uncertain. V was shortened by 10 bases and J by 2 bases, with 11 bases between the two germline ends. The CDR3 consists of 12 residues. CDR1 is MGHDK, CDR2 SYGVNS, per germline. The CDR3 protein is CATSHRNYGYTF. CDR3 coding DNA: TGTGCCACCTCTCACCGGAACTATGGCTACACCTTC.

This clonotype was counted many times. This rearrangement joins TRBV2 to TRBJ1-1, with D uncertain. This CDR3 has 11 amino acids. V was clipped by 8 bases and J by 1 base, with 5 bases between them. CDR1 and CDR2 from the germline V gene are SNHLY and FYNNEI. CDR3 coding DNA: TGTGCCAGCGGGTCGAACACTGAAGCTTTCTTT. It specifies CASGSNTEAFF.

The genes are TRBV15 and TRBJ1-5; no clear D gene. Germline V gene data show CDR1 as LNHNV and CDR2 as YYDKDF (reference sequence). Trimming removed 8 bases from V and 2 bases from J, with 10 bases in between. The CDR3 runs to 13 residues. The CDR3 region has the DNA TGTGCCACCTGGAGTGGTGGCAATCAGCCCCAGCATTTT. Protein: CATWSGGNQPQHF.

A note on this clonotype: One end of the junction varies from germline; a read error may be responsible. The chain uses TRBV15 and TRBJ1-4; perhaps TRBD1 as D (5 bases). This CDR3 spans 17 amino acids. CDR1 and CDR2 from the germline V gene are LNHNV and YYDKDF (reference sequence). DNA of the CDR3: TGTGCCACCAGCAGAGATCGGGCAGGGTCAACTAATGAAAAACCGTTTTTT. Encoded protein: CATSRDRAGSTNEKPFF.

This clonotype has only a few counts. V gene TRBV14 combines with J gene TRBJ1-3, with 7 bases aligning to TRBD1. The CDR3 contains 14 residues. V trimming: 4 bases; J trimming: 4 bases; junction bases outside the gene matches: 4. Germline values: CDR1 SGHDN, CDR2 FVKESK. CDR3 amino acids: CASSPWDRGNTIYF. The CDR3 coding sequence is TGTGCCAGCAGCCCCTGGGACAGAGGAAACACCATATATTTT.

This clonotype came up many times. The gene calls are TRBV19 and TRBJ2-7; 12 positions agree with TRBD2. V trimming: 7 bases; J trimming: 0 bases; junction bases outside the gene matches: 10. From germline, CDR1 is LNHDA and CDR2 SQIVND (reference sequence). This CDR3 is built from 17 residues. CDR3: CASIRREGLAGSYEQYF. The CDR3 nucleotides read TGTGCCAGTATCCGAAGGGAGGGACTAGCGGGCTCCTACGAGCAGTACTTC.

This clonotype occurred many times. The rearrangement joins TRBV5-6 to TRBJ1-1; D is possibly TRBD1 (6 bases). The ends were cut back, 4 bases at V and 3 bases at J, with 13 bases in the middle. Germline lookup yields CDR1 SGHDT and CDR2 YYEEEE. The CDR3 loop spans 14 amino acids. The CDR3 DNA reads as TGTGCCAGCAGCGAAACAGGGCTGGACACTGAAGCTTTCTTT. It codes for CASSETGLDTEAFF.

The chain employs TRBV2 and TRBJ1-5; unclear D gene. V lost 5 bases to trimming and J lost 5 bases, with 13 bases between them. This CDR3 contains 14 residues. Germline values: CDR1 SNHLY, CDR2 FYNNEI. CDR3 DNA sequence: TGTGCCAGCAGTAGGACCTCCTCCTATCAGCCCCAGCATTTT. Translation gives CASSRTSSYQPQHF.

Concerning this clonotype: The conserved final phenylalanine or tryptophan is absent from the CDR3, which likely points to a read error. The chain's CDR3 is CASSYPTPQRASGSNQPQHL. The CDR3 nucleotides read TGTGCCAGCAGTTACCCAACTCCCCAACGTGCTTCGGGTAGCAATCAGCCCCAGCATTTA. V usage is TRBV25-1 and J usage is TRBJ1-5; D call uncertain. Germline V gene lookup returns CDR1 MGHDK and CDR2 SYGVNS. V shed 5 bases and J shed 0 bases, with 26 bases lying between them. The CDR3 covers 20 residues.